There are a few counts of the clone carrying this T cell receptor beta chain. This sample was included in a study of T-cell reconstitution after alpha-beta-depleted transplantation in children. Unique molecular identifiers were used to barcode this TCRbeta library. TCRdb re-called the PCR reads through MiXCR, storing one row per CDR3 protein. The sample lists around 680,000 distinct CDR3 sequences, roughly 17% occurring once. The CDR3 runs to 14 residues. Losses at the gene ends were 5 bases for V and 5 bases for J; bases not matched to a gene: 3. CDR1 SEHNR and CDR2 FQNEAQ come from the germline V gene (reference sequence).

This sequence was found in a human donor who donated a stem cell graft to a child with acute myeloid leukemia. The V call is TRBV7-9, the J call TRBJ1-6; 7 bases fit TRBD1. Sequencing was performed on PBMCs from the stem cell graft donor, taken from the stem cell graft. CDR3 DNA sequence: TGTGCCAGCAGCCGAGGACAGGATAATTCACCCCTCCACTTT. It encodes CASSRGQDNSPLHF.